These 18 T cell receptor beta chains originate from one sample sequenced in a study of blood T cell repertoires in COVID-19 (dated by TCRdb to about 2020). Receptors were amplified or captured by the immunoSEQ multiplex PCR assay. Held by TCRdb, this immuneACCESS table contains in-frame sequences only and omits some clones. Under half of the omission traces to an unresolved V gene where checked; the cause of the rest is unknown. This sample has 58,000 or so clones in its table, and around 74% of those were observed once. The ten largest clones represent approximately 28% of the sample. The sequenced material came from peripheral blood. The receptors derive from a woman at least 80 years old with acute or convalescent COVID-19.

The CDR3 region is CASSLTWGLGEAFF. DNA of the CDR3: TGTGCCAGCAGCTTAACTTGGGGGCTGGGTGAAGCTTTCTTT. The chain links TRBV7-3 to TRBJ1-1; D possibly corresponds to TRBD1 (6 bases). V lost 0 bases and J 7 bases, leaving 12 bases between the germline ends. This CDR3 spans 14 amino acids. Germline V lookup: CDR1 SGHTA, CDR2 FQGTGA.

CDR3: CASRYPPGRAGENTEAFF. DNA for the CDR3: TGTGCCAGCCGTTATCCTCCAGGGAGGGCTGGAGAGAACACTGAAGCTTTCTTT. This chain joins TRBV21-1 and TRBJ1-1. TRBV21-1 represents a pseudogene. The CDR3 length is 18 residues.

The chain links TRBV2 to TRBJ2-5, with TRBD1 identical over 11 bases. The V and J ends lost 3 bases and 7 bases, in that order; junction bases with no gene match: 1. Germline CDR1 reads SNHLY; CDR2 reads FYNNEI. This CDR3 is built from 13 residues. CDR3: CASSEGQGVTQYF. The CDR3 DNA reads TGTGCCAGCAGTGAGGGACAGGGGGTGACCCAGTACTTC.

DNA of the CDR3: TGTGCCACCGCGAGCCACACTGAAGCTTTCTTT. Its translation is CATASHTEAFF. The V call is TRBV24-1, the J call TRBJ1-1; D is undetermined. The CDR3 has 11 amino acids. In germline, CDR1 is KGHDR, CDR2 SFDVKD. V shed 9 bases and J shed 3 bases, with 7 bases lying between them.

The rearrangement joins TRBV19 to TRBJ1-2; maybe TRBD1 (5 bases). The V gene's germline CDR1 is LNHDA and CDR2 SQIVND (reference sequence). There are 12 residues in the CDR3. Trimming removed 3 bases from V and 8 bases from J, with 10 bases in between. In DNA form, the CDR3 reads TGTGCCAGTAGTATCTCTCAGGGAGGCTACACCTTC. As protein: CASSISQGGYTF.

The chain employs TRBV9 and TRBJ2-3, with 10 bases that match TRBD2. V shed 0 bases and J 2 bases; nucleotides not matched to a gene: 6. The CDR3 runs 17 residues. Germline-derived CDR1 and CDR2 are SGDLS and YYNGEE. DNA of the CDR3: TGTGCCAGCAGCGTAGATAGCGGGAGGTCGTTCACAGATACGCAGTATTTT. Translation: CASSVDSGRSFTDTQYF. The entire variable domain, with the rest obtained from reference TRBV9 and TRBJ2-3, is as follows: DSGVTQTPKHLITATGQRVTLRCSPRSGDLSVYWYQQSLDQGLQFLIQYYNGEERAKGNILERFSAQQFPDLHSELNLSSLELGDSALYFCASSVDSGRSFTDTQYFGPGTRLTVL.

The chain is built from TRBV7-8 and TRBJ2-7; the match to TRBD2 covers 7 bases. The ends lost 1 base at V and 2 bases at J; junction bases unmatched: 2. Germline assignment: CDR1 SGHVS and CDR2 FQNEAQ. The CDR3 contains 14 residues. The chain's CDR3 is CASSLGGGPYEQYF. CDR3 sequence (DNA): TGTGCCAGCAGCTTAGGGGGGGGTCCCTACGAGCAGTACTTC.

The chain joins TRBV7-2 to TRBJ2-7; D possibly corresponds to TRBD2 (6 bases). The CDR3 length is 16 residues. Germline V gene sequence: CDR1 SGHTA, CDR2 FQGNSA. V was clipped by 2 bases and J by 0 bases, with 14 bases between them. DNA for the CDR3: TGTGCCAGCAGCTTATCCACAAGCGGGCCCTCCTACGAGCAGTACTTC. Protein: CASSLSTSGPSYEQYF.

The chain recombines TRBV28 with TRBJ2-1; the D gene is possibly TRBD2 (6 bases). Germline CDR1 is MDHEN and CDR2 is SYDVKM. V lost 7 bases and J 0 bases, leaving 13 bases between the germline ends. The CDR3 length is 15 residues. This CDR3 is CASTNPGSSYNEQFF. DNA of the CDR3: TGTGCCAGCACTAACCCCGGGAGCTCCTACAATGAGCAGTTCTTC.

This clone was observed once. The CDR3 is CASRGSTGSGNTIYF. In DNA form, the CDR3 reads TGTGCCAGCAGGGGATCGACAGGCTCTGGAAACACCATATATTTT. V and J are TRBV2 and TRBJ1-3; D might be TRBD1 (6 bases). The germline V gene has CDR1 SNHLY and CDR2 FYNNEI. Trimming stripped 6 bases from V and 0 bases from J, with 12 bases between. CDR3 length: 15 residues. The variable domain in full, with the rest retrieved from reference TRBV2 and TRBJ1-3, is EPEVTQTPSHQVTQMGQEVILRCVPISNHLYFYWYRQILGQKVEFLVSFYNNEISEKSEIFDDQFSVERPDGSNFTLKIRSTKLEDSAMYFCASRGSTGSGNTIYFGEGSWLTVV.

V usage is TRBV3-1 (or the pseudogene TRBV3-2) and J usage is TRBJ2-7, with 10 bases aligning to TRBD2. The CDR3 extends over 15 amino acids. V shed 5 bases and J 0 bases; nucleotides not matched to a gene: 4. Germline loops: CDR1 LGHDT, CDR2 YNNKEL (reference sequence). CDR3 loop: CASSIGLADSYEQYF. CDR3 coding DNA: TGTGCCAGCAGCATAGGACTAGCGGACTCCTACGAGCAGTACTTC.

The chain uses TRBV3-1 (or the pseudogene TRBV3-2) and TRBJ2-2, with TRBD1 matching over 8 bases. CDR1 and CDR2 from the germline V gene are LGHDT and YNNKEL (reference sequence). This CDR3 spans 14 amino acids. V shed 4 bases, J shed 3 bases, and the junction held 1 base outside the gene matches. The CDR3 loop reads CASSRTGYTGELFF. The CDR3 bases are TGTGCCAGCAGCCGGACAGGGTACACCGGGGAGCTGTTTTTT.

The chain carries TRBV28 and TRBJ1-1; unclear D gene. The CDR3 runs 12 residues. Looked up from germline, CDR1 is MDHEN and CDR2 is SYDVKM. The CDR3 sequence: CASHSLNTEAFF. CDR3 in DNA: TGTGCAAGCCATTCCCTGAACACTGAAGCTTTCTTT.

V is TRBV7-2 and J is TRBJ1-1; D ambiguous. Per germline, CDR1 SGHTA and CDR2 FQGNSA. V gave up 1 base and J gave up 4 bases, with 13 bases separating them. This CDR3 is built from 15 residues. This chain's CDR3 is CASSLGAIGGTEAFF. The CDR3 bases are TGTGCCAGCAGCTTAGGTGCGATTGGAGGCACTGAAGCTTTCTTT.

The J gene is TRBJ1-6, the V gene TRBV27, with TRBD1 matching over 7 bases. The V segment lost 0 bases and the J segment 9 bases; nucleotides outside the gene matches: 5. The germline CDR1 and CDR2 sequences are MNHEY and SMNVEV (reference sequence). CDR3 size: 15 residues. CDR3 region: CASSLSQGVGSPLHF. In nucleotides, the CDR3 is TGTGCCAGCAGTTTATCTCAGGGGGTCGGTTCACCCCTCCACTTT.

This clone was counted a few times. The same CDR3 is also encoded by other DNA sequences in this sample. V gene TRBV11-3 combines with J gene TRBJ2-7; TRBD1 matches 12 bases. V was pared by 1 base and J by 6 bases, with 4 bases of the junction left unmatched. This CDR3 is 15 amino acids long. The germline V gene has CDR1 SGHNT and CDR2 YENEEA. CDR3 bases: TGTGCCAGCAGCTTAGCTGGGACAGGGGGCGTCGAGCAGTACTTC. This sequence encodes CASSLAGTGGVEQYF. Full variable domain (rest looked up from reference TRBV11-3 and TRBJ2-7): EAGVVQSPRYKIIEKKQPVAFWCNPISGHNTLYWYLQNLGQGPELLIRYENEEAVDDSQLPKDRFSAERLKGVDSTLKIQPAELGDSAVYLCASSLAGTGGVEQYFGPGTRLTVT.

The genes are TRBV11-2 and TRBJ2-1, with D possibly matching TRBD1 (5 bases). Germline V gene sequence: CDR1 SGHAT, CDR2 FQNNGV. The CDR3 totals 15 residues. With 5 bases removed from V and 0 bases from J, the gap between germline ends came to 11 bases. The CDR3 DNA follows: TGTGCCAGCAGCCAGGGCCTGCTCTCCTACAATGAGCAGTTCTTC. Translation: CASSQGLLSYNEQFF.

The chain has TRBV6-5 and TRBJ1-4; TRBD1 might be the D (5 bases). This CDR3 has 14 amino acids. Trimming took off 6 bases at V and 7 bases at J, with 15 bases between the two ends. Germline CDR1 is MNHEY and CDR2 is SVGAGI. The CDR3 bases are TGTGCCAGCAGGCCCGGGGGTTTCGGTGAAAAACTGTTTTTT. This encodes CASRPGGFGEKLFF.